The 8 T cell receptor beta chains presented below share a single source sample, sequenced in a study of Ad26.COV2.S vaccination and SARS-CoV-2 variants. Clones were read by immunoSEQ multiplex PCR, and TCRdb kept only the in-frame ones, dropping some. This repertoire shows about 400,000 clones, approximately 90% found once; its top ten account for less than 4.5%. Treatment specified: about 20 received Ad26.COV2.S at low or high dose, single or two shots; 5 received placebo; per-sample allocation not given. All samples were drawn on day 63, counting from the first vaccine or placebo injection. The specimen comprised peripheral blood, sampled in a trial of Ad26.COV2.S vaccine versus placebo. All receptors come from a person between 18 and 65 years old who received the Ad26.COV2.S COVID-19 vaccine or a placebo.

The gene calls are TRBV7-8 and TRBJ2-2; 7 positions match TRBD1. Germline CDR1 reads SGHVS; CDR2 reads FQNEAQ. V shed 3 bases, J shed 5 bases, and the junction held 6 bases outside the gene matches. The CDR3 spans 15 residues. CDR3 amino acids: CASSFPTGRTGELFF. In DNA, the CDR3 is TGTGCCAGCAGCTTTCCGACAGGGCGGACCGGGGAGCTGTTTTTT.

This chain joins TRBV4-1 and TRBJ1-2; tentative D call: TRBD1 (6 bases). Trimming removed 3 bases from V and 0 bases from J, with 14 bases in between. The germline V gene has CDR1 MGHRA and CDR2 YSYEKL. This CDR3 region has 16 residues. The CDR3: CASSQSPGEANYGYTF. The CDR3 bases are TGCGCCAGCAGCCAGAGTCCAGGGGAAGCTAACTATGGCTACACCTTC.

The chain recombines TRBV18 with TRBJ2-3; 9 bases are a match to TRBD2. The CDR3 loop spans 17 amino acids. The trim removed 3 bases at V and 0 bases at J, leaving 7 bases unmatched. From germline, CDR1 is KGHSH and CDR2 LQKENI. The CDR3 DNA is TGTGCCAGCTCACCGCGGGGGGGCGGTGCTAGCACAGATACGCAGTATTTT. This sequence encodes CASSPRGGGASTDTQYF. Using reference TRBV18 and TRBJ2-3 for the parts outside the CDR3, the full variable domain is NAGVMQNPRHLVRRRGQEARLRCSPMKGHSHVYWYRQLPEEGLKFMVYLQKENIIDESGMPKERFSAEFPKEGPSILRIQQVVRGDSAAYFCASSPRGGGASTDTQYFGPGTRLTVL.

This clone was seen ten or more times. The chain joins TRBV19 to TRBJ2-7; 7 bases are shared with TRBD2. This CDR3 comprises 16 residues. V lost 5 bases, J lost 1 base, and 11 bases stayed unmatched. Per the germline V gene, CDR1 is LNHDA and CDR2 is SQIVND (reference sequence). The CDR3 DNA reads TGTGCCAGTAGTCCCCAGGGAGGGACTCCATCCTACGAGCAGTACTTC. Its translation is CASSPQGGTPSYEQYF.

This clone has just one count. The chain combines TRBV13 with TRBJ2-3; the match to TRBD2 covers 13 bases. The V gene's germline CDR1 is PRHDT and CDR2 FYEKMQ (reference sequence). The CDR3 covers 19 residues. V was pared by 3 bases and J by 0 bases, with 9 bases of the junction left unmatched. CDR3 sequence reads: CASSLPGLAGISSTDTQYF. The CDR3, as DNA: TGTGCCAGCAGCTTGCCGGGACTAGCGGGGATCTCTAGCACAGATACGCAGTATTTT.

The J gene is TRBJ2-7, the V gene TRBV6-5, with 8 bases matching TRBD2. Germline trimming cut 8 bases from V and 1 base from J; bases unmatched to any gene: 4. The CDR3 contains 13 residues. Germline loops: CDR1 MNHEY, CDR2 SVGAGI. For the CDR3, the DNA is TGTGCCAGCCATACTAGCGGTTCCTACGAGCAGTACTTC. Translation: CASHTSGSYEQYF.

This chain joins TRBV7-2 and TRBJ2-3; 10 bases fit TRBD2. Germline V CDR1 and CDR2: SGHTA, FQGNSA. The CDR3 is 15 amino acids. V lost 1 base and J lost 5; bases outside the gene matches: 3. CDR3 DNA: TGTGCCAGCAGCTTAGTTTCTAGCGGGGGAGATACGCAGTATTTT. It codes for CASSLVSSGGDTQYF.

CDR3 sequence reads: CASSPNGQPLPLHF. The CDR3 nucleotides read TGTGCCAGCTCACCGAACGGACAGCCTTTACCCCTCCACTTT. The genes are TRBV18 and TRBJ1-6; tentatively, D is TRBD1 (6 bases). Germline assignment: CDR1 KGHSH and CDR2 LQKENI. This CDR3 spans 14 amino acids. Trimming stripped 3 bases from V and 12 bases from J, with 15 bases between.